The 13 T cell receptor beta chains below all came from one sample that was sequenced in a study of T cells in Graves' hyperthyroidism and ophthalmopathy. The TCR beta CDR3 regions underwent amplification using RNA transcripts as the source. With the HTBI primer set, the TCR CDR3 went through a first round of RT-PCR. TCRdb recomputed calls from the multiplex PCR reads with MiXCR, one row per CDR3 protein. Among fewer than 110,000 distinct CDR3 sequences listed, about 45% were seen once. Specimen: blood. The receptors stem from a man aged 35 to 55 with Graves' hyperthyroidism.

This clonotype has a single count. A read error is likely, as this CDR3 ends without the conserved phenylalanine or tryptophan. Because the CDR3's place on the DNA is in doubt, the DNA is left out and the CDR3 is given as listed by TCRdb. The V call is TRBV10-1, the J call TRBJ2-6. With termini counted, the CDR3 has 9 amino acids. Germline lookup yields CDR1 WNHNN and CDR2 SYGVQD (reference sequence). The CDR3 loop reads CASSAYWTS.

The CDR3 DNA reads as TGTGCCAGCAGGTTCTTAGGTGCCGACAATGAGCAGTTCTTC. This gives the protein CASRFLGADNEQFF. The chain recombines TRBV28 with TRBJ2-1; no reliable D call. CDR3 length: 14 residues. Trimming stripped 6 bases from V and 5 bases from J, with 14 bases between. Germline V gene lookup returns CDR1 MDHEN and CDR2 SYDVKM.

The J gene is TRBJ2-7, the V gene TRBV19; maybe TRBD1 (6 bases). CDR3 length: 13 residues. Germline assignment: CDR1 LNHDA and CDR2 SQIVND (reference sequence). The ends were cut back, 4 bases at V and 2 bases at J, with 9 bases in the middle. CDR3 nucleotides: TGTGCCAGTAGTAACCGGGACACCTACGAGCAGTACTTC. Its translation: CASSNRDTYEQYF.

This clonotype was observed at least ten times. This sequence joins TRBV5-5 and TRBJ2-1, with D unclear. The CDR3 runs to 18 residues. V was trimmed by 4 bases and J by 0 bases, leaving 20 bases between them. CDR1 SGHKS and CDR2 YYEKEE come from the germline V gene (reference sequence). This CDR3 reads CASSPTTDTYSSYNEQFF. The CDR3 DNA is TGTGCCAGCAGCCCGACGACTGACACTTACAGCTCCTACAATGAGCAGTTCTTC.

The chain employs TRBV24-1 and TRBJ2-7, with 8 bases fitting TRBD1. V lost 3 bases to trimming and J lost 2 bases; unmatched junction nucleotides: 5. Per germline, CDR1 KGHDR and CDR2 SFDVKD. This CDR3 region has 15 residues. CDR3 region: CATSDPGTGPYEQYF. Here the CDR3 DNA reads TGTGCCACCAGTGATCCTGGGACAGGACCCTACGAGCAGTACTTC.

This clonotype was counted at least ten times. The genes are TRBV20-1 and TRBJ2-7; no reliable D call. The germline V and J ends were trimmed by 6 bases and 0 bases, with 15 bases remaining between them. This CDR3 is built from 14 residues. CDR1 is DFQATT and CDR2 is SNEGSKA in the germline V gene (reference sequence). CDR3 nucleotides: TGCAGTGCAAGACCATTAGTCTACTCCTACGAGCAGTACTTC. Translating it yields CSARPLVYSYEQYF.

The rearrangement joins TRBV15 to TRBJ1-1, with 9 bases aligning to TRBD1. Germline CDR1 is LNHNV and CDR2 is YYDKDF (reference sequence). The CDR3 runs 15 residues. The J segment lost 1 base and the V segment lost 3 bases, leaving 3 bases of the junction unmatched. For the CDR3, the DNA is TGTGCCACCAGCAGGGGGACAGGGACGAACACTGAAGCTTTCTTT. Encoded protein: CATSRGTGTNTEAFF.

Points on this clonotype: An end of the junction does not agree with germline; a read error may underlie this. The rearrangement uses TRBV7-6 and TRBJ2-1; perhaps TRBD2 as D (5 bases). Germline V gene sequence: CDR1 SGHVS, CDR2 FNYEAQ. The CDR3 is 15 residues long. Written as DNA, the CDR3 is TGTGCCAGCAGCTTAGACTGGACTGGTGCAGATACGCAGCTCTTC. It is translated as CASSLDWTGADTQLF.

This clonotype was seen a single time. The chain uses TRBV10-3 and TRBJ2-7; 9 bases fit TRBD2. Per germline, CDR1 ENHRY and CDR2 SYGVKD. V was clipped by 5 bases and J by 4 bases; unmatched bases: 9. The CDR3 runs 15 residues. The CDR3 nucleotides read TGTGCCATCAGTCCCATTAGCGGGAGCGGATACGAGCAGTACTTC. Translating gives CAISPISGSGYEQYF.

This clonotype has just a few counts. V usage is TRBV7-9 and J usage is TRBJ1-4; no reliable D call. The CDR3 extends over 16 amino acids. CDR1 and CDR2 from the germline V gene are SEHNR and FQNEAQ (reference sequence). With 6 bases removed from V and 0 bases from J, the gap between germline ends came to 14 bases. Here the CDR3 DNA reads TGTGCCAGCAGTTTATGGGCAATTGCAACTAATGAAAAACTGTTTTTT. Translation: CASSLWAIATNEKLFF.

This clonotype was counted once. The J gene is TRBJ2-2, the V gene TRBV2, with 9 bases lining up with TRBD2. This CDR3 contains 15 residues. Germline loops: CDR1 SNHLY, CDR2 FYNNEI. V trimming: 5 bases; J trimming: 2 bases; junction bases outside the gene matches: 3. The CDR3 DNA follows: TGTGCCAGCAGTAGAGGGACTAGCAACACCGGGGAGCTGTTTTTT. Residues: CASSRGTSNTGELFF.

The chain uses TRBV5-1 and TRBJ1-2; D not certain. Germline assignment: CDR1 SGHRS and CDR2 YFSETQ. Trimming stripped 2 bases from V and 5 bases from J, with 7 bases between. The CDR3 has 12 amino acids. This CDR3 reads CASSLSGYGYTF. The CDR3 nucleotides read TGCGCCAGCAGCTTATCCGGGTATGGCTACACCTTC.

A word on this clonotype: One end of the junction is discordant with germline, which a read error may explain. The chain uses TRBV7-7 and TRBJ2-1, with D possibly being TRBD2 (7 bases). The CDR3 sequence is 13 residues long. Germline lookup yields CDR1 SSHAT and CDR2 FNYEAQ (reference sequence). DNA of the CDR3: TGTGCTAGCAGCTTAGCGAGGGGGACTATAGAATCCTTC. Its protein is CASSLARGTIESF. Full variable domain (remainder filled in from reference TRBV7-7 and TRBJ2-1): GAGVSQSPRYKVTKRGQDVTLRCDPISSHATLYWYQQALGQGPEFLTYFNYEAQPDKSGLPSDRFSAERPEGSISTLTIQRTEQRDSAMYRCASSLARGTIESFGPGTRLTVL.